These T cell receptor beta chains were read from a single sample in a study of hypomethylating agent response in myelodysplastic syndrome. TCRdb's copy holds only in-frame clones and misses some; the assay was immunoSEQ multiplex PCR. This sample has 10,000 to 11,000 clones, with 83% found just once. The sequencing used bone marrow, collected before or after starting hypomethylating agent treatment for myelodysplastic syndrome (not recorded which). These TCRs come from a human donor with myelodysplastic syndrome. Both conserved end residues are part of each CDR3. D genes are given only for firm matches. Size is omitted from some rows. Given values are once, few, many or a class for expanded clones.

d_call clone_size j_call v_call cdr3_nt cdr3_aa
- - TRBJ1-1 TRBV7-2 TGTGCCAGCAGCTTATCGGTGCAGAATCCGAGATGGACTGAAGCTTTCTTT CASSLSVQNPRWTEAFF
- - TRBJ2-3 TRBV9 TGTGCCAGCAGCAGCGCCCGGGGTACAGATACGCAGTATTTT CASSSARGTDTQYF
TRBD2 once TRBJ2-5 TRBV18 TGTGCCAGCTCACCAGCGCGGGGGGTCCAAGAGACCCAGTACTTC CASSPARGVQETQYF
- - TRBJ2-1 TRBV7-9 TGTGCCAGCAGCTTAGGCATTAGTGAGCAGTTCTTC CASSLGISEQFF
- - TRBJ2-7 TRBV6-4 TGTGCCAGCAGTGAGAACAGGGCCTACGAGCAGTACTTC CASSENRAYEQYF
- few TRBJ2-5 TRBV6-5 TGTGCCAGCAGTTGGCCGGAAATTAAAGAGACCCAGTACTTC CASSWPEIKETQYF
- - TRBJ2-7 TRBV5-5 TGTGCCAGCAGCCCGGAGGGCACAGGGAGATCCTACGAGCAGTACTTC CASSPEGTGRSYEQYF
- - TRBJ1-1 TRBV28 TGTGCCAGCAGCCCGGGACGGATAAACACTGAAGCTTTCTTT CASSPGRINTEAFF
TRBD2 once TRBJ2-1 TRBV10-1 TGCGCCAGCAGTGAGGAATTAGCGGGAGTAGGAGAGCAGTTCTTC CASSEELAGVGEQFF
- once TRBJ1-2 TRBV9 TGTGCCAGCAGCGGGGGGACCTATGGCTACACCTTC CASSGGTYGYTF
TRBD2 once TRBJ2-7 TRBV7-8 TGTGCCAGCAGCTTAGACGGGAGGGTGTGGCACGAGCAGTACTTC CASSLDGRVWHEQYF
- - TRBJ1-2 TRBV11-2 TGTGCCAGCAGCTTAGACCTGGGTAACTATGGCTACACCTTC CASSLDLGNYGYTF
- - TRBJ2-7 TRBV2 TGTGCCAGCAGGAGAGACAGCATACTATCCTACGAGCAGTACTTC CASRRDSILSYEQYF
TRBD1 - TRBJ2-7 TRBV28 TGTGCCAGCAGTTCTACAGGGGACGAGCAGTACTTC CASSSTGDEQYF
- - TRBJ2-5 TRBV9 TGTGCCAGCAGCGTAGGGGGTAGGGAGACCCAGTACTTC CASSVGGRETQYF
- - TRBJ1-5 TRBV5-5 TGTGCCAGCAGCTTGCAGATCAGCAATCAGCCCCAGCATTTT CASSLQISNQPQHF
- - TRBJ2-1 TRBV7-8 TGTGCCAGCAGCTTAGAGAGGGCCTCCTACAATGAGCAGTTCTTC CASSLERASYNEQFF
- once TRBJ2-3 TRBV4-1 TGCGCCAGCAGGGACCGGGGGCCCGCAGATACGCAGTATTTT CASRDRGPADTQYF
TRBD1 - TRBJ2-5 TRBV30 TGTGCCTGGAGTGTCCACAGGGGGGAGACCCAGTACTTC CAWSVHRGETQYF
TRBD1 once TRBJ1-1 TRBV13 TGTGCCAGCAGCTTCGACAGGGGGGCCAACACTGAAGCTTTCTTT CASSFDRGANTEAFF
TRBD1 - TRBJ1-1 TRBV6-6 TGTGCCAGCAGGCTCGGGACAGGGAACACTGAAGCTTTCTTT CASRLGTGNTEAFF
- once TRBJ2-2 TRBV5-1 TGCGCCAGCAGCTTGGCCGATGGGGAGCTGTTTTTT CASSLADGELFF
- - TRBJ1-2 TRBV6-1 TGTGCCAGCCGAATCCTCTATGGCTACACCTTC CASRILYGYTF
TRBD2 - TRBJ2-5 TRBV5-5 TGTGCCAGCAGCAGAACTAGCGGGGGGGCGGAGACCCAGTACTTC CASSRTSGGAETQYF
- - TRBJ2-3 TRBV11-1 TGTGCCAGCAGTTCCTGGCGGTCTGGCACAGATACGCAGTATTTT CASSSWRSGTDTQYF
TRBD2 - TRBJ2-7 TRBV18 TGTGCCAGCTCACCACCGGGACTAGCTTCCGAGCAGTACTTC CASSPPGLASEQYF
- - TRBJ2-1 TRBV5-5 TGTGCCAGCAGCTTGAACGGAAATGAGCAGTTCTTC CASSLNGNEQFF
- - TRBJ1-2 TRBV29-1 TGCAGCGTTGAAGTTTTGGCGGTTAATCAAGGCTATGGCTACACCTTC CSVEVLAVNQGYGYTF
- - TRBJ1-1 TRBV7-2 TGTGCCAGCAGCTTAGGAGCCAGCTCCAACACTGAAGCTTTCTTT CASSLGASSNTEAFF
TRBD2 - TRBJ2-7 TRBV28 TGTGCCAGCAGCGGGGGCCTCACTAGCGGGCTCATCTACGAGCAGTACTTC CASSGGLTSGLIYEQYF
- - TRBJ1-4 TRBV2 TGTGCCAGCAGTGAAGTCAGAGAAAAACTGTTTTTT CASSEVREKLFF
- - TRBJ2-1 TRBV19 TGTGCCAGTAGTATAGGGTCCCCCTCGCCTCGAAATGAGCAGTTCTTC CASSIGSPSPRNEQFF
- few TRBJ2-2 TRBV7-9 TGTGCCAGCACCATACACAGGGACACCGGGGAGCTGTTTTTT CASTIHRDTGELFF
- - TRBJ2-2 TRBV9 TGTGCCAGCAGCACTCACAAGTCGTTTACCGGGGAGCTGTTTTTT CASSTHKSFTGELFF
TRBD1 - TRBJ1-2 TRBV18 TGTGCCAGCTCACATGAGACAGGGGGCGTCTATGGCTACACCTTC CASSHETGGVYGYTF
TRBD1 - TRBJ1-4 TRBV15 TGTGCCACCAGCAGAGGAGGGGGGGGGACCGGGACAGGATACAAAAAACTGTTTTTT CATSRGGGGTGTGYKKLFF
- - TRBJ1-2 TRBV19 TGTGCCAGTAGTAGGTCCAGAAGGACTTCTCCCTATGGCTACACCTTC CASSRSRRTSPYGYTF
TRBD2 - TRBJ2-3 TRBV5-1 TGCGCCAGCAGCACAGGACTAGCGGAGACTAGCACAGATACGCAGTATTTT CASSTGLAETSTDTQYF
- - TRBJ2-4 TRBV15 TGTGCCACCAGTCGAGTGGGGGCCAAAAACATTCAGTACTTC CATSRVGAKNIQYF
- - TRBJ1-4 TRBV20-1 TGCAGTGCTACGGGACACGAAAAACTGTTTTTT CSATGHEKLFF
TRBD1 - TRBJ1-5 TRBV28 TGTGCCAGTGATTTGGACAGGGGGTTGAATCAGCCCCAGCATTTT CASDLDRGLNQPQHF
- - TRBJ1-2 TRBV27 TGTGCCAGCAGTTTATCGTTCCGGACAGTTCTTAACTATGGCTACACCTTC CASSLSFRTVLNYGYTF
- - TRBJ1-5 TRBV6-1 TGTGCCAGCAGTGTAAGCTGGCAGCAGCCCCAGCATTTT CASSVSWQQPQHF
- once TRBJ2-1 TRBV29-1 TGCAGCGCCGACCGAGGGGGAAATGAGCAGTTCTTC CSADRGGNEQFF
- few TRBJ2-1 TRBV5-1 TGCGCCAGCAGCATAGAGATCCCCGACCCGTACAATGAGCAGTTCTTC CASSIEIPDPYNEQFF
TRBD2 - TRBJ2-7 TRBV5-1 TGCGCCAGCAGCTTCAATAGCGGGAGAGAGTCCTACGAGCAGTACTTC CASSFNSGRESYEQYF
- - TRBJ2-1 TRBV9 TGTGCCAGCAGCGTAGGAACAAGCGGGTTCTCCTACAATGAGCAGTTCTTC CASSVGTSGFSYNEQFF
- - TRBJ2-3 TRBV11-2 TGTGCCAGCAGCCTGGGGGAAAATACGCAGTATTTT CASSLGENTQYF
TRBD2 once TRBJ2-4 TRBV4-1 TGCGCCAGCAGCCAAGAACTAGCGGGGGGGCGATTGGACATTCAGTACTTC CASSQELAGGRLDIQYF